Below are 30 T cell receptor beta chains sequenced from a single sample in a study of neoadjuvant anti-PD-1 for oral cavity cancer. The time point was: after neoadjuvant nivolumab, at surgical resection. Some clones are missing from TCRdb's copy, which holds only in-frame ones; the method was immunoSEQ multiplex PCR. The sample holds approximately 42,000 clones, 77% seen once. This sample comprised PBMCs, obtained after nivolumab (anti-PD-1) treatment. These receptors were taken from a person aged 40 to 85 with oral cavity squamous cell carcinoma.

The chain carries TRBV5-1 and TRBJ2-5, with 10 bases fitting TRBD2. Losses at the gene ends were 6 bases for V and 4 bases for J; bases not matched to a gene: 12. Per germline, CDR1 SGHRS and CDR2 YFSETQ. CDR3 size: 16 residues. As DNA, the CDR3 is TGCGCCAGCACCTTCCCTAGCGGGGGCGGTGGAGAGACCCAGTACTTC. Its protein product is CASTFPSGGGGETQYF. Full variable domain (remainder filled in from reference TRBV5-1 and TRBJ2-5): KAGVTQTPRYLIKTRGQQVTLSCSPISGHRSVSWYQQTPGQGLQFLFEYFSETQRNKGNFPGRFSGRQFSNSRSEMNVSTLELGDSALYLCASTFPSGGGGETQYFGPGTRLLVL.

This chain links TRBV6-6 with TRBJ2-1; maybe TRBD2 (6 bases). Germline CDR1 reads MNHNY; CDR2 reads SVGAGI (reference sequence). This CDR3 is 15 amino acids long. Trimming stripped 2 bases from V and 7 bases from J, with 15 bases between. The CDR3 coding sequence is TGTGCCAGCAGTTACGGGTTACTAGCTGGGAATGAGCAGTTCTTC. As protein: CASSYGLLAGNEQFF.

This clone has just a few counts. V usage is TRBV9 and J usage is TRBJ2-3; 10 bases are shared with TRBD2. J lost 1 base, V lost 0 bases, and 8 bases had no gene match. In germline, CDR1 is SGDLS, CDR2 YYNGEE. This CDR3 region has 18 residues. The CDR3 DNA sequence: TGTGCCAGCAGCGTAGGTCCTAGCGGGAGAGGAGGCACAGATACGCAGTATTTT. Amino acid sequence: CASSVGPSGRGGTDTQYF.

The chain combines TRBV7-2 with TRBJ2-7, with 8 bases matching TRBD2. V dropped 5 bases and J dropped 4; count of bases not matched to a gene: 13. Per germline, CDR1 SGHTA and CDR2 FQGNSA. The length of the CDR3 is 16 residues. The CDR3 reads CASSDISWREAYEQYF. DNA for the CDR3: TGTGCCAGCAGCGATATTAGCTGGCGGGAGGCGTACGAGCAGTACTTC.

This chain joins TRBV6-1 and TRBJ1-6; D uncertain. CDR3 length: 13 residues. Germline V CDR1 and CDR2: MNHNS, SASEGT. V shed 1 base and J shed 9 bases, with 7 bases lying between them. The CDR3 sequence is CASSEGVGSPLHF. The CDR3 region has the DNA TGTGCCAGCAGTGAAGGGGTGGGTTCACCCCTCCACTTT.

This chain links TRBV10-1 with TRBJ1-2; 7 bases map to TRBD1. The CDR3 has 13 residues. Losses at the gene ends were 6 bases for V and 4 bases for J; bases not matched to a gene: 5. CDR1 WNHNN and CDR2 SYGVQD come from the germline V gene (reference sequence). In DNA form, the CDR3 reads TGCGCCAGCAGCCCCCAGGGGGGCTATGGCTACACCTTC. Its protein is CASSPQGGYGYTF.

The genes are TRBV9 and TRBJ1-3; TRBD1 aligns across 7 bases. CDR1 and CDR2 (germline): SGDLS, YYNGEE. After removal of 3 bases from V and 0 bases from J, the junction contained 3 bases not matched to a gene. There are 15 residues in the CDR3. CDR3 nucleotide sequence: TGTGCCAGCAGCGCAGGGACAGCCTCTGGAAACACCATATATTTT. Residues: CASSAGTASGNTIYF.

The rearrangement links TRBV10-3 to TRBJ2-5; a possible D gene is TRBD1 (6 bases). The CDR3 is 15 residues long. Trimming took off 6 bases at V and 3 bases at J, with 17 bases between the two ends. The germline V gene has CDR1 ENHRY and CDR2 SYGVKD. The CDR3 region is CAISKGAGAEETQYF. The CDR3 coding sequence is TGTGCCATCAGCAAAGGGGCAGGGGCTGAAGAGACCCAGTACTTC.

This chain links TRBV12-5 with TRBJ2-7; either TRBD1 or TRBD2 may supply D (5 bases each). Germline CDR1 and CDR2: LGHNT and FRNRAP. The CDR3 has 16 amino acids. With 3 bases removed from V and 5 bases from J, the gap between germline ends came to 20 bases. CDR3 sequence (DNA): TGTGCTAGTGGTTTCCCCGAGGGGAACCCTAACAACGAGCAGTACTTC. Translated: CASGFPEGNPNNEQYF.

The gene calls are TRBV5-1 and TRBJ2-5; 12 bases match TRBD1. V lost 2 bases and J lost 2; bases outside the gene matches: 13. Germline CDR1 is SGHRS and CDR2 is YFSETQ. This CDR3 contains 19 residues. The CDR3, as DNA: TGCGCCAGCAGCTTCCCCGGGACAGGGGGCGGAAGGCGGCAAGAGACCCAGTACTTC. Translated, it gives CASSFPGTGGGRRQETQYF.

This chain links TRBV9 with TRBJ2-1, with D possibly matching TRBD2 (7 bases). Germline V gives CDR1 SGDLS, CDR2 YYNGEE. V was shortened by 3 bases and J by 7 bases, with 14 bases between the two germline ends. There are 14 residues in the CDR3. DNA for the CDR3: TGTGCCAGCAGCGCCGCGAGCGGGACAAATGAGCAGTTCTTC. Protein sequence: CASSAASGTNEQFF.

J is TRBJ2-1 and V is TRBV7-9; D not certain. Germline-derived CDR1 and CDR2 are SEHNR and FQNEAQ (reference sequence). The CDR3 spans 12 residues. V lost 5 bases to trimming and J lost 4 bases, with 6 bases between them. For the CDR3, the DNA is TGTGCCAGCAGCGAGGAGTACAATGAGCAGTTCTTC. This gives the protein CASSEEYNEQFF.

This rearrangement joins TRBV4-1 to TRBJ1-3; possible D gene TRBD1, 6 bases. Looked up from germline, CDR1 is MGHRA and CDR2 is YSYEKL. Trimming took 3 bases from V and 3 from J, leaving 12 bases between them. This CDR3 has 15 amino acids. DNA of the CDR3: TGCGCCAGCAGCCACCAGGGGTTTAATGGAAACACCATATATTTT. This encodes CASSHQGFNGNTIYF.

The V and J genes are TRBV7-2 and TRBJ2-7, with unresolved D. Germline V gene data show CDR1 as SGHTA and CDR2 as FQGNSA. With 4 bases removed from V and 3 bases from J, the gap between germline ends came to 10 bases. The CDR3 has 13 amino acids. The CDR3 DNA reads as TGTGCCAGCAGCTCCCCAGGAGTCTACGAGCAGTACTTC. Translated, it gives CASSSPGVYEQYF. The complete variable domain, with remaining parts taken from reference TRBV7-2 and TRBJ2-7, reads GAGVSQSPSNKVTEKGKDVELRCDPISGHTALYWYRQSLGQGLEFLIYFQGNSAPDKSGLPSDRFSAERTGGSVSTLTIQRTQQEDSAVYLCASSSPGVYEQYFGPGTRLTVT.

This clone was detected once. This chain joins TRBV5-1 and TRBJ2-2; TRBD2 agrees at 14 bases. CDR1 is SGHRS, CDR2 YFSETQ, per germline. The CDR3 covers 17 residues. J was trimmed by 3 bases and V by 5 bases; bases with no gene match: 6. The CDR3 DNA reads TGCGCCAGCAGACCGGGACTAGCGGGAGCGGACACCGGGGAGCTGTTTTTT. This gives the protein CASRPGLAGADTGELFF.

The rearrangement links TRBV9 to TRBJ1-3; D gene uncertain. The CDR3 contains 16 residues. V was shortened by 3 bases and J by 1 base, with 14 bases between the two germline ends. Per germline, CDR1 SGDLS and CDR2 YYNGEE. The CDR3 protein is CASSEGPLNSGNTIYF. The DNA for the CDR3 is TGTGCCAGCAGCGAAGGGCCCTTAAATTCTGGAAACACCATATATTTT. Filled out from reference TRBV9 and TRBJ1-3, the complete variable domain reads DSGVTQTPKHLITATGQRVTLRCSPRSGDLSVYWYQQSLDQGLQFLIQYYNGEERAKGNILERFSAQQFPDLHSELNLSSLELGDSALYFCASSEGPLNSGNTIYFGEGSWLTVV.

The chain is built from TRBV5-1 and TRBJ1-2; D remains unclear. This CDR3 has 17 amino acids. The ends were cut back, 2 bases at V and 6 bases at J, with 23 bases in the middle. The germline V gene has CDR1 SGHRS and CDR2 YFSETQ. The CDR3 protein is CASSFSRSSAGVDGYTF. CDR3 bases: TGCGCCAGCAGCTTTAGCCGTAGTAGTGCCGGAGTAGATGGCTACACCTTC.

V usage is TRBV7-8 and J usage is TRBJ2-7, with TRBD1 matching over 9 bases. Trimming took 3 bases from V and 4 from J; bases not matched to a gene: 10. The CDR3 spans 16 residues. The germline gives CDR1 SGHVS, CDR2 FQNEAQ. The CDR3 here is CASSFLPGQGPYEQYF. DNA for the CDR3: TGTGCCAGCAGCTTCCTACCGGGACAGGGCCCTTACGAGCAGTACTTC.

The CDR3 DNA reads as TGCAGCGTTGTAGGGACAACCTTCCCCTACGAGCAGTACTTC. It specifies CSVVGTTFPYEQYF. The chain employs TRBV29-1 and TRBJ2-7; a possible D gene is TRBD1 (6 bases). Deletions cut 4 bases from V and 2 bases from J, with 15 bases between. Germline-derived CDR1 and CDR2 are SQVTM and ANQGSEA. The CDR3 is 14 residues long.

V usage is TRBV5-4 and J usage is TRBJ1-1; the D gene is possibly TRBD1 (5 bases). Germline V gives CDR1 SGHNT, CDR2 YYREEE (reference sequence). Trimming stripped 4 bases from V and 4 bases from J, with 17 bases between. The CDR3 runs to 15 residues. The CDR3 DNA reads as TGTGCCAGCAGCCTCGGGGGGAGAACGGGCACTGAAGCTTTCTTT. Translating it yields CASSLGGRTGTEAFF.

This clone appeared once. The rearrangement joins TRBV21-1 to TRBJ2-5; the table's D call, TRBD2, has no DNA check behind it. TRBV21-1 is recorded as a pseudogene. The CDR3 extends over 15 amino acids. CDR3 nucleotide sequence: TGTGCCAGCAGCAGTCCCCTGGACTACCAAGAGACCCAGTACTTC. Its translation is CASSSPLDYQETQYF.

CDR3 protein: CASSPIPSGGTDTQYF. CDR3 bases: TGTGCCAGCTCACCGATACCTAGCGGAGGCACAGATACGCAGTATTTT. The chain is built from TRBV18 and TRBJ2-3; 7 nucleotides align to TRBD2. The CDR3 covers 16 residues. J lost 1 base, V lost 3 bases, and 7 bases had no gene match. Germline loops: CDR1 KGHSH, CDR2 LQKENI.

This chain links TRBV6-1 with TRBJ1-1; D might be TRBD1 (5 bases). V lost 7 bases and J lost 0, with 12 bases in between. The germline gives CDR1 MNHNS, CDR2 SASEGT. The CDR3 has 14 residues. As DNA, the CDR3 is TGTGCCAGCATTGGGGCCACTGTGAACACTGAAGCTTTCTTT. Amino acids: CASIGATVNTEAFF.

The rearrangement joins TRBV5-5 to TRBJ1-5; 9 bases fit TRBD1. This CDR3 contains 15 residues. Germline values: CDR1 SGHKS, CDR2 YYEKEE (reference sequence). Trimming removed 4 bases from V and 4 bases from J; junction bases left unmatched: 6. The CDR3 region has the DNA TGTGCCAGCAGCAAAGGACAGGGGAAAAATCAGCCCCAGCATTTT. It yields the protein CASSKGQGKNQPQHF. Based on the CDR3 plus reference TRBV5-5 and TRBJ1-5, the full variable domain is DAGVTQSPTHLIKTRGQQVTLRCSPISGHKSVSWYQQVLGQGPQFIFQYYEKEERGRGNFPDRFSARQFPNYSSELNVNALLLGDSALYLCASSKGQGKNQPQHFGDGTRLSIL.

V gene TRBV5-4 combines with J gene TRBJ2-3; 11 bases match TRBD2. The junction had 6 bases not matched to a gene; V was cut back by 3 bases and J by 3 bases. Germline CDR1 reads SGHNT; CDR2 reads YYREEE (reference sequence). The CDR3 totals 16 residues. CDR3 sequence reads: CASSSLAGGRTDTQYF. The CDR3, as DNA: TGTGCCAGCAGCTCCCTAGCGGGGGGCCGAACAGATACGCAGTATTTT.

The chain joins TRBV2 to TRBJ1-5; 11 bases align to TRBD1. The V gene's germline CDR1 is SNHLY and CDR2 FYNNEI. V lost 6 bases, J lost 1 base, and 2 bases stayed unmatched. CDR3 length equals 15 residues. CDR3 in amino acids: CASRRDRGSNQPQHF. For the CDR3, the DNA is TGTGCCAGCAGGAGGGACAGGGGGAGCAATCAGCCCCAGCATTTT.

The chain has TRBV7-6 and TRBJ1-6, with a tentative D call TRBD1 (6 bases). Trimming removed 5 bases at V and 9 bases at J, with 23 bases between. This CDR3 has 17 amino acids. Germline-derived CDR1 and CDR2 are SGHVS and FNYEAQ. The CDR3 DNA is TGTGCCAGCAGCCCTAGCGCGGGGGGCGGGTTAGGTTCACCCCTCCACTTT. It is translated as CASSPSAGGGLGSPLHF.

CDR3 sequence: CASSLISGSFYEQYF. The CDR3 DNA reads as TGTGCCAGCAGTTTAATTAGCGGGAGCTTCTACGAGCAGTACTTC. V and J are TRBV27 and TRBJ2-7; 9 bases are shared with TRBD2. V lost 2 bases to trimming and J lost 3 bases; unmatched junction nucleotides: 5. There are 15 residues in the CDR3. CDR1 MNHEY and CDR2 SMNVEV come from the germline V gene (reference sequence).

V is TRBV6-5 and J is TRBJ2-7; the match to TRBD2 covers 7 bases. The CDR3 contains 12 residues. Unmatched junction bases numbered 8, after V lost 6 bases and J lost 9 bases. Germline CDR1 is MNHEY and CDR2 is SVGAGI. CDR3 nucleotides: TGTGCCAGCAGCCCGACTGGACTAGGGCAGTACTTC. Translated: CASSPTGLGQYF.

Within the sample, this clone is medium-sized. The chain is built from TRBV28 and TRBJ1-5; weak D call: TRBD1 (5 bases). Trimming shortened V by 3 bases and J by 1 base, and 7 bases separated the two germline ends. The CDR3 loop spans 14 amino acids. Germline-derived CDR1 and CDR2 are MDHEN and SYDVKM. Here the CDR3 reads CASSLRGSNQPQHF. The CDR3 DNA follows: TGTGCCAGCAGTTTGAGGGGAAGCAATCAGCCCCAGCATTTT.